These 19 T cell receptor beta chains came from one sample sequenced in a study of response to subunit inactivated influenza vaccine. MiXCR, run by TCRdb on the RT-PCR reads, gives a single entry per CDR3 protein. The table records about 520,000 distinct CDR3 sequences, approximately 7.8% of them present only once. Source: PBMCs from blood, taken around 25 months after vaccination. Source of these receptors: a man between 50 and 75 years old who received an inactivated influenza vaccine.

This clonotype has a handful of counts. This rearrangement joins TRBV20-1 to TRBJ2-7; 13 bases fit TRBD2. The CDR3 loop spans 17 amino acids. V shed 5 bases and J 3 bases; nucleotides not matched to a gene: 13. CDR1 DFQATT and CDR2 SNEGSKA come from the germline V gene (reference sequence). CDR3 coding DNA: TGCAGTGCTGACGGCCGTGGGTGGACTAGCGGGGGCTACGAGCAGTACTTC. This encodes CSADGRGWTSGGYEQYF.

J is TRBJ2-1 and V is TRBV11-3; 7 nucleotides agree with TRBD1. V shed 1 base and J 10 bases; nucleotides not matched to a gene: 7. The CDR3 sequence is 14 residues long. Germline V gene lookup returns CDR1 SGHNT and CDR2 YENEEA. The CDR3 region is CASSLGGKGAEQFF. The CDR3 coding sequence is TGTGCCAGCAGCTTAGGGGGAAAGGGGGCGGAGCAGTTCTTC. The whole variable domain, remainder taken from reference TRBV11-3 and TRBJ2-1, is EAGVVQSPRYKIIEKKQPVAFWCNPISGHNTLYWYLQNLGQGPELLIRYENEEAVDDSQLPKDRFSAERLKGVDSTLKIQPAELGDSAVYLCASSLGGKGAEQFFGPGTRLTVL.

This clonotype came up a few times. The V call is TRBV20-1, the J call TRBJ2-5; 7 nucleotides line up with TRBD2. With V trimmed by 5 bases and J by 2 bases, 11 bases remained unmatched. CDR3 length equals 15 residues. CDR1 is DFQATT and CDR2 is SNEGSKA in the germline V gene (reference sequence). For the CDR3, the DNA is TGCAGTGCTCTAAGGACTAGTCGGCCTCAAGAGACCCAGTACTTC. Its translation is CSALRTSRPQETQYF.

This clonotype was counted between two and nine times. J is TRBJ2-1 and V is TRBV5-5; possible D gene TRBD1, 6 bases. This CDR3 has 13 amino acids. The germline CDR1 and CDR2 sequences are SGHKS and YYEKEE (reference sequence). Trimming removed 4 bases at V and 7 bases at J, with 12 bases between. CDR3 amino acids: CASSRDRRNEQFF. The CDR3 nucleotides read TGTGCCAGCAGCCGCGACAGGAGGAATGAGCAGTTCTTC.

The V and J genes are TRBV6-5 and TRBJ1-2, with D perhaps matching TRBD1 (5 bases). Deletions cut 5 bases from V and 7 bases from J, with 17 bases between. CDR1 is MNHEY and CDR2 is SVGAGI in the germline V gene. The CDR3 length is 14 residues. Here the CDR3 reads CASSNTGASFGYTF. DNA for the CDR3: TGTGCCAGCAGTAACACAGGTGCATCTTTTGGCTACACCTTC.

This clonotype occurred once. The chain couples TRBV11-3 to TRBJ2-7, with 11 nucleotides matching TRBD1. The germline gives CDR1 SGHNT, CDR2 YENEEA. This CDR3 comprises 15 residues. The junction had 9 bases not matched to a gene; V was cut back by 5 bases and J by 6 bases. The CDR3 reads CASSRGGTGGGEQYF. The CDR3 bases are TGTGCCAGCAGCCGAGGTGGGACAGGGGGTGGCGAGCAGTACTTC.

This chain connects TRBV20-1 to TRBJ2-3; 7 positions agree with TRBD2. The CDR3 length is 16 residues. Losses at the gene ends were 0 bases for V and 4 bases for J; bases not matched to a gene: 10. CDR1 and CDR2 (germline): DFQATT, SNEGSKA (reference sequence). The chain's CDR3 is CSARDLRGTVADTQYF. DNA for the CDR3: TGCAGTGCTAGAGATCTGCGGGGGACGGTTGCAGATACGCAGTATTTT.

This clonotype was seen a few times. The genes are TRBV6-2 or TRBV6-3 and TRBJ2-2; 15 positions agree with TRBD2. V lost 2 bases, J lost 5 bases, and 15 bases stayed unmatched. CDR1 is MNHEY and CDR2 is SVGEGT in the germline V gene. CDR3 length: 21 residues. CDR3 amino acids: CASSYPRQGRGLAGGTGELFF. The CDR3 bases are TGTGCCAGCAGTTACCCTCGACAGGGCCGAGGACTAGCGGGAGGGACCGGGGAGCTGTTTTTT.

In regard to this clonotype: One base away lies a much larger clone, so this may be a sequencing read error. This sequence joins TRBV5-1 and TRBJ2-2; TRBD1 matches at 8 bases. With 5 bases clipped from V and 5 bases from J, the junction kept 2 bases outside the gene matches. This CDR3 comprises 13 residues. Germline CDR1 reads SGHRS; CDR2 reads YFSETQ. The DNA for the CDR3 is TGCGCCAGCAGGGACAGGGAAACCGGGGAGCTGTTTTTT. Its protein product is CASRDRETGELFF. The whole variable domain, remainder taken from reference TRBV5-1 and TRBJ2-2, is KAGVTQTPRYLIKTRGQQVTLSCSPISGHRSVSWYQQTPGQGLQFLFEYFSETQRNKGNFPGRFSGRQFSNSRSEMNVSTLELGDSALYLCASRDRETGELFFGEGSRLTVL.

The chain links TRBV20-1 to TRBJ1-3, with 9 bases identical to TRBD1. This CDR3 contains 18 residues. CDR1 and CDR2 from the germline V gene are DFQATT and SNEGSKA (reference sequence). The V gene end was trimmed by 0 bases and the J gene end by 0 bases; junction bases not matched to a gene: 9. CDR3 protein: CSAREDRGVVGSGNTIYF. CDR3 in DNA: TGCAGTGCTAGAGAGGACAGGGGAGTTGTTGGCTCTGGAAACACCATATATTTT.

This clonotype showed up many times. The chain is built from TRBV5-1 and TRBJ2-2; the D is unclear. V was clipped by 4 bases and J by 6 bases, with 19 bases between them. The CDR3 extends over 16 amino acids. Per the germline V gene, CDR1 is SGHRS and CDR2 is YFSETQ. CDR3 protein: CASSLRTGVGAGELFF. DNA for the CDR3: TGCGCCAGCAGCCTGAGGACCGGAGTTGGCGCCGGGGAGCTGTTTTTT. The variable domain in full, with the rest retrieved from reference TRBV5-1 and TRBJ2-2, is KAGVTQTPRYLIKTRGQQVTLSCSPISGHRSVSWYQQTPGQGLQFLFEYFSETQRNKGNFPGRFSGRQFSNSRSEMNVSTLELGDSALYLCASSLRTGVGAGELFFGEGSRLTVL.

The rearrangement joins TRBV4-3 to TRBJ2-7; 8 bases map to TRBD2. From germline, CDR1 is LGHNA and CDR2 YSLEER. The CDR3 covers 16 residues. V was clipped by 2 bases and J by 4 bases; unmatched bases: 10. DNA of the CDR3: TGCGCCAGCAGCCAAAACCCGGGACTAGATCTTTACGAGCAGTACTTC. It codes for CASSQNPGLDLYEQYF.

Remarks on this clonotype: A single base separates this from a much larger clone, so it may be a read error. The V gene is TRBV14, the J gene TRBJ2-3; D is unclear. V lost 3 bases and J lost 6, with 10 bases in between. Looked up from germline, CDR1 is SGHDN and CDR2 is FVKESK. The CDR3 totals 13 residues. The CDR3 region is CASSQSVWDTQYF. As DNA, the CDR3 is TGTGCCAGCAGCCAGTCGGTCTGGGATACGCAGTATTTT.

The DNA for the CDR3 is TGTGCCAGCAGGTTACTAGTCACGGACGGGGTTCAGTACTTC. As protein: CASRLLVTDGVQYF. The chain uses TRBV6-5 and TRBJ2-4; possible D gene TRBD2, 5 bases. Trimming stripped 6 bases from V and 11 bases from J, with 20 bases between. The CDR3 is made up of 14 amino acids. Germline CDR1 MNHEY, CDR2 SVGAGI.

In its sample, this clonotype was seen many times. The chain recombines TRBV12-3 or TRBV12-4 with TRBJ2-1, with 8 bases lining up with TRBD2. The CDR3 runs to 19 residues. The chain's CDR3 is CTFCFGPVGGRIPYNEQFF. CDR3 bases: TGTACCTTCTGTTTCGGGCCTGTCGGCGGGAGGATACCCTACAATGAGCAGTTCTTC.

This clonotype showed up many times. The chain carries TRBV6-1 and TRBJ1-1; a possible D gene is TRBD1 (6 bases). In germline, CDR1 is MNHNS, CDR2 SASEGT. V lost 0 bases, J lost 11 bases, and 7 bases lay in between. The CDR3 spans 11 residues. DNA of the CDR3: TGTGCCAGCAGTGAAGCAGGGGGGGCTTTCTTT. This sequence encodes CASSEAGGAFF.

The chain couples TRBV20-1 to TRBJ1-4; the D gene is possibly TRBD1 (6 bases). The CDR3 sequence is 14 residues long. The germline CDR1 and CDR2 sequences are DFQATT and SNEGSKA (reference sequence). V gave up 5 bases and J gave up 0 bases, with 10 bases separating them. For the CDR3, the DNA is TGCAGTGCTGCAGGGGCCACAACTAATGAAAAACTGTTTTTT. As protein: CSAAGATTNEKLFF.

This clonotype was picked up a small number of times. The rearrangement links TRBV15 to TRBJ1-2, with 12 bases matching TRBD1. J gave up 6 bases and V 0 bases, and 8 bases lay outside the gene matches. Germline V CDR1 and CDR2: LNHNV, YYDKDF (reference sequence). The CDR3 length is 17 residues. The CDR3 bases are TGTGCCACCAGCAGAGAAAGGGGGACAGGGGGCGGTAATGGCTACACCTTC. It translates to CATSRERGTGGGNGYTF.

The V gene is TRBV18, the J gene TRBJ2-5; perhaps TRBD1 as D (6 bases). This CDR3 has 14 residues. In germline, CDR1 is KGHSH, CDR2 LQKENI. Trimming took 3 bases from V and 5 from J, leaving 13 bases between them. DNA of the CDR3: TGTGCCAGCTCACCTCCCAGGGGTTACGAGACCCAGTACTTC. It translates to CASSPPRGYETQYF.